This entry lists 14 T cell receptor beta chains sequenced from one sample in a study of identifying expanded T cells in peripheral blood. Profiled with immunoSEQ multiplex PCR; TCRdb holds only in-frame clones, not every one. In the table there are over 80,000 clones, about 90% of which are singletons. The specimen sequenced was blood. The receptor source for this set is a person between 18 and 75 years old in good health.

This chain uses TRBV18 with TRBJ1-2, with D maybe TRBD1 (5 bases). The germline V gene has CDR1 KGHSH and CDR2 LQKENI. The CDR3 consists of 13 residues. V was clipped by 4 bases and J by 5 bases, with 11 bases between them. As DNA, the CDR3 is TGTGCCAGCTCACTAAACCGACAGTATGGCTACACCTTC. Its translation is CASSLNRQYGYTF. Full variable domain (outside the CDR3, taken from reference TRBV18 and TRBJ1-2): NAGVMQNPRHLVRRRGQEARLRCSPMKGHSHVYWYRQLPEEGLKFMVYLQKENIIDESGMPKERFSAEFPKEGPSILRIQQVVRGDSAAYFCASSLNRQYGYTFGSGTRLTVV.

The chain uses TRBV5-4 and TRBJ1-2; D is uncertain. The CDR3 contains 12 residues. Trimming pared 4 bases from V and 1 base from J, leaving 5 bases between. Looked up from germline, CDR1 is SGHNT and CDR2 is YYREEE (reference sequence). The CDR3, as DNA: TGTGCCAGCAGCCCAGATAACTATGGCTACACCTTC. Translated, it gives CASSPDNYGYTF.

The chain couples TRBV10-3 to TRBJ2-3, with 10 bases that match TRBD2. There are 18 residues in the CDR3. The trim removed 8 bases at V and 1 base at J, leaving 15 bases unmatched. The V gene's germline CDR1 is ENHRY and CDR2 SYGVKD. CDR3 loop: CAIRSGGRTSGGTDTQYF. CDR3 coding DNA: TGTGCCATCCGGAGCGGAGGACGGACTAGCGGAGGCACAGATACGCAGTATTTT.

This clone was found a few times. The chain employs TRBV2 and TRBJ1-1; D is ambiguous. The ends were cut back, 6 bases at V and 9 bases at J, with 11 bases in the middle. The V gene's germline CDR1 is SNHLY and CDR2 FYNNEI. The CDR3 is 11 residues long. The CDR3 here is CASRQEAQAFF. For the CDR3, the DNA is TGTGCCAGCAGGCAGGAGGCCCAAGCTTTCTTT.

The chain employs TRBV18 and TRBJ1-1, with D possibly TRBD1 on 5 matching bases. The length of the CDR3 is 14 residues. Germline assignment: CDR1 KGHSH and CDR2 LQKENI. Deletions cut 3 bases from V and 0 bases from J, with 8 bases between. CDR3 sequence reads: CASSPGRLNTEAFF. CDR3 sequence (DNA): TGTGCCAGCTCACCGGGACGTCTGAACACTGAAGCTTTCTTT.

CDR3 residues: CATSGVPLWNEQFF. The CDR3 nucleotides read TGTGCCACCTCAGGGGTTCCCCTTTGGAATGAGCAGTTCTTC. The genes are TRBV15 and TRBJ2-1, with D possibly being TRBD1 (6 bases). The V and J ends lost 8 bases and 7 bases respectively, with 18 bases between them. Germline loops: CDR1 LNHNV, CDR2 YYDKDF (reference sequence). CDR3 length equals 14 residues. Variable domain in full (rest from reference TRBV15 and TRBJ2-1): DAMVIQNPRYQVTQFGKPVTLSCSQTLNHNVMYWYQQKSSQAPKLLFHYYDKDFNNEADTPDNFQSRRPNTSFCFLDIRSPGLGDTAMYLCATSGVPLWNEQFFGPGTRLTVL.

The V call is TRBV15, the J call TRBJ1-6, with 7 nucleotides matching TRBD1. The germline V gene has CDR1 LNHNV and CDR2 YYDKDF (reference sequence). V trimming: 5 bases; J trimming: 9 bases; junction bases outside the gene matches: 7. This CDR3 has 14 residues. CDR3 sequence (DNA): TGTGCCACCAGCGCAACAGGGGAGTCTTCACCCCTCCACTTT. Translating it yields CATSATGESSPLHF.

The chain links TRBV7-2 to TRBJ2-7; D is unclear. The CDR3 extends over 14 amino acids. The V gene's germline CDR1 is SGHTA and CDR2 FQGNSA. Deletions cut 7 bases from V and 6 bases from J, with 19 bases between. The CDR3 is CASKSDYTAPEQYF. Written as DNA, the CDR3 is TGTGCCAGCAAATCAGATTACACAGCCCCCGAGCAGTACTTC.

The chain couples TRBV29-1 to TRBJ1-1, with D unclear. This CDR3 has 10 amino acids. Germline-derived CDR1 and CDR2 are SQVTM and ANQGSEA. The V end was cut by 4 bases, the J end by 8 bases, with 8 bases between. CDR3 coding DNA: TGCAGCGTTGGTGGGTACGAAGCTTTCTTT. Encoded protein: CSVGGYEAFF.

This chain links TRBV5-1 with TRBJ2-7; the D gene is possibly TRBD2 (6 bases). Germline CDR1 is SGHRS and CDR2 is YFSETQ. The CDR3 consists of 14 residues. Trimming cost V 4 bases and J 4 bases, with 15 bases left between them. DNA of the CDR3: TGCGCCAGCAGCCCGTGGGGGGACTCATACGAGCAGTACTTC. Its protein product is CASSPWGDSYEQYF.

V usage is TRBV5-8 and J usage is TRBJ1-2; TRBD1 matches at 7 bases. The CDR3 totals 15 residues. CDR1 is SGHTS and CDR2 is YDEGEE in the germline V gene. Trimming cost V 1 base and J 2 bases; bases outside gene matches: 5. This chain's CDR3 is CASSLPRGWNYGYTF. The CDR3 nucleotides read TGTGCCAGCAGCTTGCCCAGGGGGTGGAACTATGGCTACACCTTC.

This rearrangement joins TRBV6-1 to TRBJ1-3, with D possibly matching TRBD1 (5 bases). The CDR3 is 17 residues long. Germline V CDR1 and CDR2: MNHNS, SASEGT. Trimming cost V 2 bases and J 2 bases, with 16 bases left between them. CDR3 region: CASSESFGWGTGNTIYF. In DNA form, the CDR3 reads TGTGCCAGCAGTGAATCGTTTGGATGGGGGACTGGAAACACCATATATTTT.

J is TRBJ1-3 and V is TRBV29-1; D call uncertain. This CDR3 spans 15 amino acids. V lost 7 bases, J lost 4 bases, and 20 bases lay in between. Germline V CDR1 and CDR2: SQVTM, ANQGSEA. The CDR3: CSARDQVPGGNTIYF. The CDR3 DNA sequence: TGCAGCGCCCGAGACCAAGTTCCTGGGGGAAACACCATATATTTT.

The genes are TRBV10-3 and TRBJ2-7; TRBD1 agrees at 8 bases. Germline-derived CDR1 and CDR2 are ENHRY and SYGVKD. This CDR3 comprises 15 residues. V trimming: 4 bases; J trimming: 3 bases; junction bases outside the gene matches: 8. For the CDR3, the DNA is TGTGCCATCAGTGGCTCCGGGACAGGTTTCTACGAGCAGTACTTC. It specifies CAISGSGTGFYEQYF.